Listed below are T cell receptor beta chains from one sample, sequenced in a study of cytomegalovirus exposure and HLA in healthy donors. This table comes from immunoSEQ multiplex PCR, and its TCRdb copy is limited to in-frame clones, with some not included. The sample lists about 190,000 clones, 81% occurring once. The sequenced sample consisted of PBMCs. The receptor set was obtained from a man younger than 35 in good health and CMV-seronegative. The CDR3 runs from the conserved cysteine through the conserved F or W. A D gene is named only where the DNA matches it firmly. A clone size is listed for some rows: how often the clone was seen (once, few, many), or a class if it is expanded.

J gene: TRBJ2-7; D gene: NA; V gene: TRBV28; clone size: NA; CDR3 protein: CASSQGGSGEQYF; CDR3 DNA: TGTGCCAGCAGCCAGGGGGGTTCGGGCGAGCAGTACTTC
J gene: TRBJ2-1; D gene: NA; V gene: TRBV18; clone size: NA; CDR3 protein: CASSPSLVRDEQFF; CDR3 DNA: TGTGCCAGCTCACCAAGCCTAGTTCGGGATGAGCAGTTCTTC
J gene: TRBJ2-1; D gene: NA; V gene: TRBV7-2; clone size: NA; CDR3 protein: CASSGGWNEQFF; CDR3 DNA: TGTGCCAGCAGCGGCGGGTGGAATGAGCAGTTCTTC
J gene: TRBJ2-5; D gene: TRBD1; V gene: TRBV5-1; clone size: once; CDR3 protein: CASSSGQGRVGETQYF; CDR3 DNA: TGCGCCAGCAGCTCCGGACAGGGAAGGGTAGGGGAGACCCAGTACTTC
J gene: TRBJ1-1; D gene: TRBD1; V gene: TRBV5-4; clone size: once; CDR3 protein: CASSSGTDLPRDTEAFF; CDR3 DNA: TGTGCCAGCAGCTCCGGGACAGACCTACCAAGGGACACTGAAGCTTTCTTT
J gene: TRBJ2-7; D gene: TRBD2; V gene: TRBV6-5; clone size: NA; CDR3 protein: CASREWAGETYF; CDR3 DNA: TGTGCCAGCAGGGAATGGGCGGGAGAGACGTACTTC
J gene: TRBJ2-1; D gene: TRBD2; V gene: TRBV7-9; clone size: NA; CDR3 protein: CASSLGTSGGASSYNEQFF; CDR3 DNA: TGTGCCAGCAGCTTAGGGACTAGCGGGGGCGCGAGCTCCTACAATGAGCAGTTCTTC
J gene: TRBJ1-1; D gene: TRBD1; V gene: TRBV7-2; clone size: once; CDR3 protein: CASSLAAGGSTEAFF; CDR3 DNA: TGTGCCAGCAGCTTAGCTGCAGGGGGAAGCACTGAAGCTTTCTTT
J gene: TRBJ1-6; D gene: TRBD1; V gene: TRBV27; clone size: NA; CDR3 protein: CASSRGTGGTSPLHF; CDR3 DNA: TGTGCCAGCAGTCGCGGGACAGGTGGTACTTCACCCCTCCACTTT
J gene: TRBJ1-2; D gene: NA; V gene: TRBV29-1; clone size: once; CDR3 protein: CSVEPFREEYGYTF; CDR3 DNA: TGCAGCGTTGAACCCTTCAGGGAAGAATATGGCTACACCTTC
J gene: TRBJ1-1; D gene: NA; V gene: TRBV7-2; clone size: few; CDR3 protein: CASSPTSGRGGGTEAFF; CDR3 DNA: TGTGCCAGCAGCCCAACTAGTGGCAGGGGAGGGGGCACTGAAGCTTTCTTT
J gene: TRBJ1-4; D gene: NA; V gene: TRBV19; clone size: NA; CDR3 protein: CASSRLGNSNEKLFF; CDR3 DNA: TGTGCCAGTAGCCGCCTCGGGAACTCTAATGAAAAACTGTTTTTT
J gene: TRBJ2-5; D gene: TRBD2; V gene: TRBV5-8; clone size: NA; CDR3 protein: CASSLGTSGRIQETQYF; CDR3 DNA: TGTGCCAGCAGCCTCGGGACTAGCGGGAGGATTCAAGAGACCCAGTACTTC
J gene: TRBJ2-1; D gene: NA; V gene: TRBV6-5; clone size: NA; CDR3 protein: CASSYYGDEQFF; CDR3 DNA: TGTGCCAGCAGTTACTACGGGGATGAGCAGTTCTTC
J gene: TRBJ2-7; D gene: NA; V gene: TRBV9; clone size: NA; CDR3 protein: CASSVSPQGNYEQYF; CDR3 DNA: TGTGCCAGCAGCGTCAGTCCGCAGGGAAACTACGAGCAGTACTTC
J gene: TRBJ1-4; D gene: TRBD1; V gene: TRBV27; clone size: NA; CDR3 protein: CASRTGGGEKLFF; CDR3 DNA: TGTGCCAGCAGGACAGGGGGGGGTGAAAAACTGTTTTTT
J gene: TRBJ2-3; D gene: NA; V gene: TRBV7-2; clone size: NA; CDR3 protein: CASSLDAGESTDTQYF; CDR3 DNA: TGTGCCAGCAGCTTAGATGCAGGGGAGAGCACAGATACGCAGTATTTT
J gene: TRBJ1-1; D gene: NA; V gene: TRBV2; clone size: few; CDR3 protein: CASSVTPQNVNTEAFF; CDR3 DNA: TGTGCCAGCAGCGTTACGCCACAGAATGTGAACACTGAAGCTTTCTTT
J gene: TRBJ1-3; D gene: NA; V gene: TRBV7-2; clone size: once; CDR3 protein: CASSLSSGAQNTIYF; CDR3 DNA: TGTGCCAGCAGCTTATCTTCAGGGGCTCAAAACACCATATATTTT
J gene: TRBJ2-1; D gene: NA; V gene: TRBV25-1; clone size: NA; CDR3 protein: CASSEGAGPYNEQFF; CDR3 DNA: TGTGCCAGCAGTGAAGGGGCAGGACCCTACAATGAGCAGTTCTTC
J gene: TRBJ2-1; D gene: TRBD2; V gene: TRBV28; clone size: NA; CDR3 protein: CASSVPLAGGNEQFF; CDR3 DNA: TGTGCCAGCAGTGTTCCACTAGCGGGAGGCAATGAGCAGTTCTTC
J gene: TRBJ1-1; D gene: NA; V gene: TRBV7-2; clone size: NA; CDR3 protein: CASSSTPNTEAFF; CDR3 DNA: TGTGCCAGCAGCTCGACACCGAACACTGAAGCTTTCTTT
J gene: TRBJ1-1; D gene: NA; V gene: TRBV28; clone size: once; CDR3 protein: CASSSQGPPAPVEAFF; CDR3 DNA: TGTGCCAGCAGTTCCCAGGGTCCTCCCGCCCCCGTTGAAGCTTTCTTT
J gene: TRBJ2-4; D gene: NA; V gene: TRBV11-2; clone size: NA; CDR3 protein: CASSLEAGAAKNIQYF; CDR3 DNA: TGTGCCAGCAGCTTAGAAGCAGGGGCGGCCAAAAACATTCAGTACTTC
J gene: TRBJ1-6; D gene: NA; V gene: TRBV12-5; clone size: NA; CDR3 protein: CASGLEASGLMTLHF; CDR3 DNA: TGTGCTAGTGGTTTGGAGGCTAGTGGGTTGATGACCCTCCACTTT
J gene: TRBJ2-2; D gene: NA; V gene: TRBV6-7; clone size: few; CDR3 protein: CASSYPLTGELFF; CDR3 DNA: TGTGCCAGCAGTTACCCCCTCACCGGGGAGCTGTTTTTT
J gene: TRBJ2-7; D gene: NA; V gene: TRBV19; clone size: few; CDR3 protein: CASSIRGTGNEQYF; CDR3 DNA: TGTGCCAGTAGTATCAGGGGAACAGGGAACGAGCAGTACTTC
J gene: TRBJ2-7; D gene: NA; V gene: TRBV28; clone size: NA; CDR3 protein: CASSLVDMRSSYEQYF; CDR3 DNA: TGTGCCAGCAGTTTGGTAGATATGAGGAGCTCCTACGAGCAGTACTTC
J gene: TRBJ1-4; D gene: NA; V gene: TRBV4-3; clone size: NA; CDR3 protein: CASSQGGQPNEKLFF; CDR3 DNA: TGCGCCAGCAGCCAGGGTGGACAGCCTAATGAAAAACTGTTTTTT
J gene: TRBJ1-1; D gene: NA; V gene: TRBV14; clone size: NA; CDR3 protein: CASSLPGQNTEAFF; CDR3 DNA: TGTGCCAGCAGCCTTCCAGGGCAGAACACTGAAGCTTTCTTT
J gene: TRBJ2-7; D gene: TRBD1; V gene: TRBV6-1; clone size: NA; CDR3 protein: CASTTTGSYEQYF; CDR3 DNA: TGTGCCAGCACTACGACAGGGTCCTACGAGCAGTACTTC
J gene: TRBJ2-5; D gene: TRBD2; V gene: TRBV15; clone size: few; CDR3 protein: CATSRDKSGRGQETQYF; CDR3 DNA: TGTGCCACCAGCAGAGATAAAAGCGGGAGGGGCCAAGAGACCCAGTACTTC
J gene: TRBJ2-5; D gene: TRBD1; V gene: TRBV7-2; clone size: NA; CDR3 protein: CASSLGAGGGKTQYF; CDR3 DNA: TGTGCCAGCAGCTTAGGGGCAGGGGGCGGGAAGACCCAGTACTTC
J gene: TRBJ2-1; D gene: TRBD2; V gene: TRBV4-3; clone size: NA; CDR3 protein: CASSQLGLAGYNEQFF; CDR3 DNA: TGCGCCAGCAGCCAACTAGGACTAGCGGGATACAATGAGCAGTTCTTC
J gene: TRBJ2-1; D gene: NA; V gene: TRBV13; clone size: NA; CDR3 protein: CASSFPLKSSYNEQFF; CDR3 DNA: TGTGCCAGCAGCTTTCCGCTAAAGAGCTCCTACAATGAGCAGTTCTTC
J gene: TRBJ2-2; D gene: NA; V gene: TRBV12-5; clone size: NA; CDR3 protein: CASGTAGDTGELFF; CDR3 DNA: TGTGCTAGTGGGACTGCTGGTGACACCGGGGAGCTGTTTTTT
J gene: TRBJ2-7; D gene: NA; V gene: TRBV2; clone size: NA; CDR3 protein: CASTVGESYEQYF; CDR3 DNA: TGTGCCAGCACGGTCGGGGAATCCTACGAGCAGTACTTC
J gene: TRBJ2-7; D gene: TRBD1; V gene: TRBV5-6; clone size: NA; CDR3 protein: CASSLGGTGDYEQYF; CDR3 DNA: TGTGCCAGCAGCTTAGGCGGGACAGGGGATTACGAGCAGTACTTC
J gene: TRBJ2-7; D gene: NA; V gene: TRBV30; clone size: few; CDR3 protein: CAWSGGPGQYF; CDR3 DNA: TGTGCCTGGAGTGGGGGGCCAGGGCAGTACTTC
J gene: TRBJ2-5; D gene: TRBD2; V gene: TRBV6-1; clone size: NA; CDR3 protein: CASSDLGAGREETQYF; CDR3 DNA: TGTGCCAGCAGTGATTTGGGGGCCGGGAGGGAAGAGACCCAGTACTTC